The source of this T cell receptor beta chain is a study of shared clonotypes between healthy human individuals. Study at large: CD8 memory received one plate per donor, CD8 naive two, CD4 memory three and CD4 naive three. General study findings and limits: Rarefaction analysis demonstrated incomplete sorted-subset sequencing notwithstanding large depth. Apart from blood, nothing was sampled; tissue repertoires likely differ.

An approximately 210 ng quantity of DNA, 29,000 or so T cell genomes, went into the sorted-subset replicate PCRs. Produced via immunoSEQ multiplex PCR; TCRdb's table is partial and in-frame only. Seen here are 2 million to 2.5 million clones, roughly 95% observed once, and the top ten hold roughly 0.13%. Germline CDR1 and CDR2: MDHEN and SYDVKM. V was clipped by 2 bases and J by 5 bases; unmatched bases: 5. This CDR3 contains 14 residues. Regarding this clone: The antigen remains unidentified.

Material for sequencing was naive CD4+ T cells sorted from blood. Indicated subset: CD45RA+ positively selected. The clonotype was recovered from a man between 18 and 29 years old in good health. The chain couples TRBV28 to TRBJ2-5; 7 bases map to TRBD1. The CDR3 protein is CASSLDRARETQYF. In nucleotides, the CDR3 is TGTGCCAGCAGTTTAGACAGGGCACGGGAGACCCAGTACTTC.